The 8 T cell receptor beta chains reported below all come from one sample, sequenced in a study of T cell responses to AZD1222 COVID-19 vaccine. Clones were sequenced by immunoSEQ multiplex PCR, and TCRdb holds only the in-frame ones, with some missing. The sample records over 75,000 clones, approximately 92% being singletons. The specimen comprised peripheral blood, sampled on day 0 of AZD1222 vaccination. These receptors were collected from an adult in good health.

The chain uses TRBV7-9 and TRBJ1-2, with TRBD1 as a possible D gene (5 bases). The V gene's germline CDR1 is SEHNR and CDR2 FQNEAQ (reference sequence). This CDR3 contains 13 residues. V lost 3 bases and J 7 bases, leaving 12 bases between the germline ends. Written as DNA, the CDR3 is TGTGCCAGCAGCTTGGGGGACGTACCTGGCTACACCTTC. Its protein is CASSLGDVPGYTF.

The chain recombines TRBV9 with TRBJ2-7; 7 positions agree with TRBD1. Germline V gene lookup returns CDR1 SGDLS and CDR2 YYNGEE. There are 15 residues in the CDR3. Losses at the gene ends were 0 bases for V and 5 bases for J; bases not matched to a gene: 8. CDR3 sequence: CASSVDDREFHEQYF. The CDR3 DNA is TGTGCCAGCAGCGTAGACGACAGGGAGTTCCACGAGCAGTACTTC.

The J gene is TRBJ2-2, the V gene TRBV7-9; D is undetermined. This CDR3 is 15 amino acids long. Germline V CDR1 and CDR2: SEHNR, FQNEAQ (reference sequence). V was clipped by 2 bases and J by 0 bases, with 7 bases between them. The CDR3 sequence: CASSLTVSNTGELFF. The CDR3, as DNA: TGTGCCAGCAGCTTAACAGTCTCGAACACCGGGGAGCTGTTTTTT.

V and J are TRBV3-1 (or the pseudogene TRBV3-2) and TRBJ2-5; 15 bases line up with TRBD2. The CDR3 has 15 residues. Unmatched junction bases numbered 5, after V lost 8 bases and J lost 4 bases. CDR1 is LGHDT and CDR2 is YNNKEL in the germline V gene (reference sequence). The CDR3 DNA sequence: TGTGCCAGCTCAGGACTAGCGGGAGGGGGAGAGACCCAGTACTTC. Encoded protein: CASSGLAGGGETQYF.

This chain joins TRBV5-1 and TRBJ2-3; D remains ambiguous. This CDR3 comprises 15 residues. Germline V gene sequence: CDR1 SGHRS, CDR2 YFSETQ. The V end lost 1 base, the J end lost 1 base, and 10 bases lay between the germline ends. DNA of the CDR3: TGCGCCAGCAGCTTGCGAGACATCCGCACAGATACGCAGTATTTT. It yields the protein CASSLRDIRTDTQYF.

The DNA for the CDR3 is TGCGCCAGCAATGGCGCGCAAGGTTCGGGAGATACGCAGTATTTT. The encoded protein is CASNGAQGSGDTQYF. This chain connects TRBV5-1 to TRBJ2-3; D gene unclear. Looked up from germline, CDR1 is SGHRS and CDR2 is YFSETQ. The CDR3 spans 15 residues. Trimming pared 6 bases from V and 5 bases from J, leaving 19 bases between.

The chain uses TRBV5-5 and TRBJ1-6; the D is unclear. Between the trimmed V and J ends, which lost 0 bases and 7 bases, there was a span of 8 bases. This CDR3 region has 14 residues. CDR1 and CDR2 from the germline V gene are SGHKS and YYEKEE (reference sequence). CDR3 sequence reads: CASSLAAGNSPLHF. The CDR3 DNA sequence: TGTGCCAGCAGCTTGGCCGCGGGGAATTCACCCCTCCACTTT.

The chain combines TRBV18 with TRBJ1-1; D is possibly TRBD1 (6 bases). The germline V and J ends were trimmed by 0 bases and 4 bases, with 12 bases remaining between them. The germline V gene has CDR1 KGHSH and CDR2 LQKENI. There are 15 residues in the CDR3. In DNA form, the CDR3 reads TGTGCCAGCTCACCACCGGCAGGGGCGGCCACTGAAGCTTTCTTT. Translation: CASSPPAGAATEAFF.